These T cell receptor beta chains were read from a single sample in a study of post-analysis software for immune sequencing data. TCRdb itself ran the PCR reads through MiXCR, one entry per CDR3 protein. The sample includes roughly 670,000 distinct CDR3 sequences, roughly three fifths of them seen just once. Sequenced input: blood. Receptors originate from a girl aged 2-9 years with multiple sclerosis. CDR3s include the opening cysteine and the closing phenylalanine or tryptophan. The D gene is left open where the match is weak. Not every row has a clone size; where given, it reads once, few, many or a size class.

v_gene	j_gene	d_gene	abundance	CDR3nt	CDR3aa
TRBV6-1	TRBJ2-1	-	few	TGTGCCAGCAGTGAAGCCCCTATGGGGGCAGACAATGAGCAGTTCTTC	CASSEAPMGADNEQFF
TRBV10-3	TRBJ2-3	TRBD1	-	TGTGCCATCAGTTCCGGGACAGGGGTGAATACGCAGTATTTT	CAISSGTGVNTQYF
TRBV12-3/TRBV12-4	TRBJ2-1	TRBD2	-	TGTGCCAGCAGCCTAGCGGAGGGCTCCTACAATGAGCAGTTCTTC	CASSLAEGSYNEQFF
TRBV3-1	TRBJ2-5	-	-	TGTGCCAGCAGCCAACCCGTTTCGGAAGAGACCCAGTACTTC	CASSQPVSEETQYF
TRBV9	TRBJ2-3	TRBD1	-	TGTGCCAGCAGCGTAGTAGGTGGCAGGGGGAGCCTCACCGATACGCAGTATTTT	CASSVVGGRGSLTDTQYF
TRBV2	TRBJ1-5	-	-	TGTGCCAGCAGAGAACAGGGTGGGGACAATCAGCCCCAGCATTTT	CASREQGGDNQPQHF
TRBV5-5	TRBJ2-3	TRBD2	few	TGTGCCAGCAGCTTGATACTAGCGGGAGAAAAAGATACGCAGTATTTT	CASSLILAGEKDTQYF
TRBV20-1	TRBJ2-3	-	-	TGCAGTGCTTCAAAACGCCAGGGAAGCACAGATACGCAGTATTTT	CSASKRQGSTDTQYF
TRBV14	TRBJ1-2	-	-	TGTGCCAGCAGCCAAGTCCCCGGTAACGGCTACACCTTC	CASSQVPGNGYTF
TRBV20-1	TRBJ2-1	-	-	TGCAGTGCCCTCGGGGAGTTCGACCCATACAATGAGCAGTTCTTC	CSALGEFDPYNEQFF
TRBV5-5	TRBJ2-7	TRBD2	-	TGTGCCAGCAGCTTGGTCCTAGCGGGGCCCTACGAGCAGTACTTC	CASSLVLAGPYEQYF
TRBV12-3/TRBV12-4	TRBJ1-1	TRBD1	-	TGTGCCAGCACCCGACAGGGGTCGAACACTGAAGCTTTCTTT	CASTRQGSNTEAFF
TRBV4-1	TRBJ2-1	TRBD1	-	TGCGCCAGCAGCCAAGAGCAGGACAGGTGGGAGTACAATGAGCAGTTCTTC	CASSQEQDRWEYNEQFF
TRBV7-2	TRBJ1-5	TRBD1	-	TGTGCCAGCAGCTTGGAACAGGGGGCCCCTAGGGATCCCCAGCATTTT	CASSLEQGAPRDPQHF
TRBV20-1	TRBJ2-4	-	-	TGCAGTGCTAGAGTGCAGGGCTCAAACATTCAGTACTTC	CSARVQGSNIQYF
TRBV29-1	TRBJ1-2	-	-	TGCAGCGTTCGCCTCGGAGGGGCCTATGGCTACACCTTC	CSVRLGGAYGYTF